Following are 3 T cell receptor beta chains from one sample sequenced in a study of blood T cell repertoires in COVID-19. This table comes from immunoSEQ multiplex PCR, and its TCRdb copy is limited to in-frame clones, with some not included. Seen here are approximately 120,000 clones, approximately 82% observed once, and the top ten hold roughly 7.7%. Sequencing was carried out using peripheral blood. The receptor set was obtained from a woman older than 75 with active or convalescent COVID-19.

The genes are TRBV13 and TRBJ1-6; TRBD1 aligns across 8 bases. J was trimmed by 7 bases and V by 4 bases; bases with no gene match: 9. Germline CDR1 reads PRHDT; CDR2 reads FYEKMQ (reference sequence). This CDR3 spans 16 amino acids. CDR3 DNA: TGTGCCAGCAGCTCCCTTGGCAGGGGGCAAAATTCACCCCTCCACTTT. Translation gives CASSSLGRGQNSPLHF.

The chain joins TRBV5-6 to TRBJ1-4; 7 bases are shared with TRBD1. J gave up 10 bases and V 3 bases, and 15 bases lay outside the gene matches. The CDR3 runs to 16 residues. Germline-derived CDR1 and CDR2 are SGHDT and YYEEEE. The CDR3, as DNA: TGTGCCAGCAGCTCCTTGGAAGAGACAGGGAGCGGAAAACTGTTTTTT. It encodes CASSSLEETGSGKLFF.

The chain has TRBV6-5 and TRBJ2-5; D uncertain. Germline loops: CDR1 MNHEY, CDR2 SVGAGI. This CDR3 contains 15 residues. The V gene lost 8 bases and the J gene lost 2 bases, with 18 bases spanning the gap. The CDR3 nucleotides are TGTGCCAGCCGGGTGGCCCCGTTCTTACAAGAGACCCAGTACTTC. Translation gives CASRVAPFLQETQYF.